The 20 T cell receptor beta chains given below trace back to one sample, sequenced in a study of blood T cells in healthy people across ages. Primed by a sample-barcoded 5' primer and a J-beta primer mix, a second PCR proceeded for 7 to 11 cycles. TCRdb re-derived calls from the 5' RACE reads in MiXCR, one entry per CDR3 protein. Among about 800,000 distinct CDR3 sequences listed, around 25% were seen once. These data are also associated with another study on T cells of mothers and their children.

Source material: blood. These receptors came from a boy between 5 and 17 years old in good health.

The table lists this clonotype with a few counts. The rearrangement links TRBV6-6 to TRBJ1-6; maybe TRBD1 (5 bases). Germline V gives CDR1 MNHNY, CDR2 SVGAGI (reference sequence). This CDR3 contains 16 residues. Trimming pared 3 bases from V and 3 bases from J, leaving 12 bases between. The DNA of the CDR3 is TGTGCCAGCAGTTATTCGACAGCAGACTATAATTCACCCCTCCACTTT. It yields the protein CASSYSTADYNSPLHF.

This clonotype has just a few counts. The chain carries TRBV7-9 and TRBJ2-7; TRBD1 matches 7 bases. CDR1 is SEHNR, CDR2 FQNEAQ, per germline (reference sequence). CDR3 length: 12 amino acids. V shed 5 bases and J 7 bases; nucleotides not matched to a gene: 5. The CDR3 bases are TGTGCCAGCAGCCTAACAGGGGTAGAGCAGTACTTC. This gives the protein CASSLTGVEQYF.

This clonotype has a handful of counts. This rearrangement joins TRBV7-9 to TRBJ1-1; D remains ambiguous. V lost 5 bases and J 0 bases, leaving 7 bases between the germline ends. CDR1 and CDR2 from the germline V gene are SEHNR and FQNEAQ (reference sequence). This CDR3 is built from 13 residues. The CDR3 DNA follows: TGTGCCAGCAGCGGGCCCCTGAACACTGAAGCTTTCTTT. Amino acid sequence: CASSGPLNTEAFF.

This clonotype was observed at least ten times. This chain joins TRBV7-2 and TRBJ2-6; D gene uncertain. The germline V gene encodes CDR1 SGHTA and CDR2 FQGNSA. This CDR3 has 14 residues. The V end lost 0 bases, the J end lost 4 bases, and 4 bases lay between the germline ends. CDR3 sequence: CASSLATGANVLTF. The CDR3 bases are TGTGCCAGCAGCTTAGCGACAGGGGCCAACGTCCTGACTTTC.

This clonotype was picked up a small number of times. The rearrangement joins TRBV27 to TRBJ2-2; 11 bases align to TRBD1. Germline loops: CDR1 MNHEY, CDR2 SMNVEV (reference sequence). V shed 4 bases and J 6 bases; nucleotides not matched to a gene: 7. This CDR3 is 16 amino acids long. The CDR3 protein is CASSSWTGGAAGELFF. The CDR3 DNA reads as TGTGCCAGCAGTTCGTGGACAGGGGGCGCCGCCGGGGAGCTGTTTTTT.

This chain links TRBV4-1 with TRBJ2-7; 7 bases line up with TRBD1. Germline CDR1 and CDR2: MGHRA and YSYEKL. V shed 1 base, J shed 2 bases, and the junction held 5 bases outside the gene matches. The CDR3 is 15 residues long. CDR3 coding DNA: TGCGCCAGCAGCCAAGGGTTAGACAGGGCCTACGAGCAGTACTTC. It codes for CASSQGLDRAYEQYF.

This clonotype was counted a few times. CDR3 sequence reads: CASSYYGTGFSNQPQHF. The CDR3 nucleotides read TGTGCCAGCAGTTACTACGGGACAGGTTTTAGCAATCAGCCCCAGCATTTT. V gene TRBV6-2 or TRBV6-3 combines with J gene TRBJ1-5; TRBD1 aligns across 8 bases. V trimming: 1 base; J trimming: 0 bases; junction bases outside the gene matches: 5. The germline V gene has CDR1 MNHEY and CDR2 SVGEGT. This CDR3 is built from 17 residues.

This clonotype was counted only a few times. The genes are TRBV6-5 and TRBJ1-1; 7 bases agree with TRBD1. The CDR3 extends over 14 amino acids. Trimming cost V 2 bases and J 7 bases; bases outside gene matches: 7. The germline CDR1 and CDR2 sequences are MNHEY and SVGAGI. The CDR3 here is CASSYPGGKNEAFF. CDR3 nucleotide sequence: TGTGCCAGCAGTTACCCAGGGGGTAAAAATGAAGCTTTCTTT.

This clonotype was seen a handful of times. The chain couples TRBV7-2 to TRBJ2-5; TRBD2 agrees at 10 bases. This CDR3 contains 17 residues. The germline V gene has CDR1 SGHTA and CDR2 FQGNSA. The V gene end was trimmed by 1 base and the J gene end by 5 bases; junction bases not matched to a gene: 10. CDR3 DNA: TGTGCCAGCAGCTTAGTTCCTAGCGGGGGAGCGGGTGAGACCCAGTACTTC. Its translation: CASSLVPSGGAGETQYF. The full variable domain, rest sourced from reference TRBV7-2 and TRBJ2-5, is GAGVSQSPSNKVTEKGKDVELRCDPISGHTALYWYRQSLGQGLEFLIYFQGNSAPDKSGLPSDRFSAERTGGSVSTLTIQRTQQEDSAVYLCASSLVPSGGAGETQYFGPGTRLLVL.

This clonotype was found a few times. The chain links TRBV25-1 to TRBJ2-5; no definite D call. Per the germline V gene, CDR1 is MGHDK and CDR2 is SYGVNS. The CDR3 loop spans 15 amino acids. The V end lost 1 base, the J end lost 1 base, and 10 bases lay between the germline ends. The CDR3: CASSEWIGLQETQYF. Here the CDR3 DNA reads TGTGCCAGCAGTGAATGGATAGGGCTCCAAGAGACCCAGTACTTC.

This clonotype was seen only a few times. The genes are TRBV9 and TRBJ2-1; D may correspond to TRBD1 or TRBD2 (6 bases each). The CDR3 consists of 17 residues. Trimming left V 4 bases short and J 0 bases short, with 17 bases between. Germline V lookup: CDR1 SGDLS, CDR2 YYNGEE. DNA for the CDR3: TGTGCCAGCAGCCCGAGGGGGGTTGCGAGCTCCTACAATGAGCAGTTCTTC. Its protein product is CASSPRGVASSYNEQFF.

This sequence joins TRBV10-3 and TRBJ2-5; possibly TRBD2 for D (6 bases). The germline V and J ends were trimmed by 0 bases and 9 bases, with 8 bases remaining between them. Germline V CDR1 and CDR2: ENHRY, SYGVKD. This CDR3 has 12 amino acids. Here the CDR3 reads CAISESGGAQYF. The CDR3 DNA sequence: TGTGCCATCAGTGAGTCCGGGGGTGCCCAGTACTTC.

This clonotype came up a few times. This sequence joins TRBV4-3 and TRBJ2-1; TRBD1 aligns across 9 bases. The J call could be wrong; TRBJ2-7 is a better fit for the DNA end. The CDR3 has 16 amino acids. From germline, CDR1 is LGHNA and CDR2 YSLEER. The CDR3 here is CASRDYSGTGFSEQYF. CDR3 DNA sequence: TGCGCCAGCAGAGATTATTCCGGGACAGGGTTTTCCGAGCAGTACTTC.

This clonotype occurred a few times. This rearrangement joins TRBV2 to TRBJ2-7; no clear D. The CDR3 contains 12 residues. CDR1 and CDR2 (germline): SNHLY, FYNNEI. Deletions cut 9 bases from V and 2 bases from J, with 11 bases between. The CDR3 bases are TGTGCCAGTCTCCGGCCCCCCTACGAGCAGTACTTC. Translating gives CASLRPPYEQYF. Looking up the rest from reference TRBV2 and TRBJ2-7 gives the full variable domain: EPEVTQTPSHQVTQMGQEVILRCVPISNHLYFYWYRQILGQKVEFLVSFYNNEISEKSEIFDDQFSVERPDGSNFTLKIRSTKLEDSAMYFCASLRPPYEQYFGPGTRLTVT.

This clonotype has only a few counts. The junction does not match germline at one end; this may be a read error. The gene calls are TRBV27 and TRBJ2-3; 8 bases map to TRBD2. The length of the CDR3 is 16 residues. CDR1 MNHEY and CDR2 SMNVEV come from the germline V gene (reference sequence). The CDR3 loop is CARSSGGTRLTDTQYF. CDR3 nucleotides: TGTGCCCGCAGTAGCGGAGGGACTAGACTCACAGATACGCAGTATTTT.

Details on this clonotype: One junction end disagrees with the germline gene, perhaps due to a read error. The genes are TRBV7-6 and TRBJ2-1; 12 nucleotides agree with TRBD1. Germline assignment: CDR1 SGHVS and CDR2 FNYEAQ. CDR3 length: 17 amino acids. The CDR3 reads CASSPQVGTGGRNGQFF. CDR3 nucleotides: TGTGCCAGCAGCCCCCAGGTTGGGACAGGGGGCAGGAATGGGCAGTTCTTC.

This clonotype appeared a few times. The V and J genes are TRBV7-2 and TRBJ2-1, with D tentatively TRBD1 or TRBD2 (5 bases each). Trimming left V 4 bases short and J 12 bases short, with 22 bases between. Germline V gene sequence: CDR1 SGHTA, CDR2 FQGNSA. The CDR3 has 15 amino acids. The CDR3 protein is CASSSPGRHAGGQFF. The CDR3 DNA reads as TGTGCCAGCAGCTCGCCGGGACGGCACGCAGGAGGGCAGTTCTTC.

The chain carries TRBV12-3 or TRBV12-4 and TRBJ1-5; TRBD1 might be the D (5 bases). This CDR3 contains 18 residues. Trimming stripped 1 base from V and 0 bases from J, with 16 bases between. This CDR3 reads CASSLEGMAGYSNQPQHF. The DNA for the CDR3 is TGTGCCAGCAGTTTAGAGGGGATGGCGGGGTATAGCAATCAGCCCCAGCATTTT.

A few counts support this clonotype. The genes are TRBV7-2 and TRBJ2-2; 11 positions agree with TRBD1. Germline CDR1 reads SGHTA; CDR2 reads FQGNSA. J was trimmed by 8 bases and V by 1 base; bases with no gene match: 6. The CDR3 length is 16 residues. The CDR3 protein is CASSLGGQGATGELFF. In DNA form, the CDR3 reads TGTGCCAGCAGCTTAGGCGGACAGGGGGCGACGGGGGAGCTGTTTTTT.

Only a few counts were recorded for this clonotype. This clone may be a read error of a much larger clone one base away. The chain links TRBV9 to TRBJ1-1, with D unclear. The V gene's germline CDR1 is SGDLS and CDR2 YYNGEE. The CDR3 length is 13 residues. The V and J ends lost 0 bases and 3 bases respectively, with 6 bases between them. The CDR3 loop is CASSVGGYTEAFF. DNA of the CDR3: TGTGCCAGCAGCGTAGGAGGGTACACTGAAGCTTTCTTT.